These T cell receptor beta chains were read from a single sample in a study of T cell responses to AZD1222 COVID-19 vaccine. Method: immunoSEQ multiplex PCR; TCRdb's copy keeps in-frame clones and lacks some. The sample holds 95,000 to 150,000 clones, around 90% seen once. The specimen comprised peripheral blood, sampled on day 0 of AZD1222 vaccination. All receptors derive from an adult in good health. The CDR3 runs from the conserved cysteine through the conserved F or W. The order of the fields is clone size, D gene, V gene, J gene, CDR3 protein, CDR3 DNA. The D gene is left open where the match is weak. A clone size is listed for some rows: how often the clone was seen (once, few, many), or a class if it is expanded.

-	-	TRBV3-1/TRBV3-2	TRBJ2-7	CASSPGTGTGEQYF	TGTGCCAGCAGCCCCGGGACGGGGACCGGGGAGCAGTACTTC
-	TRBD2	TRBV7-8	TRBJ2-2	CASSARSGGGNTGELFF	TGTGCCAGCAGCGCCCGTAGCGGGGGGGGAAACACCGGGGAGCTGTTTTTT
-	-	TRBV28	TRBJ1-4	CASSLQGRHEKLFF	TGTGCCAGCAGTTTGCAGGGGCGACATGAAAAACTGTTTTTT
-	-	TRBV6-5	TRBJ1-1	CASQQANTEAFF	TGTGCCAGCCAACAGGCTAACACTGAAGCTTTCTTT
-	-	TRBV9	TRBJ1-4	CASSPLGTNEKLFF	TGTGCCAGCAGCCCACTGGGGACTAATGAAAAACTGTTTTTT
-	-	TRBV18	TRBJ1-3	CASSPMDPIVSIYF	TGTGCCAGCTCACCAATGGACCCCATAGTTTCCATATATTTT
-	-	TRBV6-1	TRBJ2-7	CASSEAHYEQYF	TGTGCCAGCAGTGAAGCGCACTACGAGCAGTACTTC
-	-	TRBV10-3	TRBJ1-1	CAISDPRVRVEAFF	TGTGCCATCAGTGATCCGAGGGTTAGGGTTGAAGCTTTCTTT
-	TRBD1	TRBV3-1/TRBV3-2	TRBJ1-1	CASSQTGGVAEAFF	TGTGCCAGCAGCCAAACAGGGGGCGTCGCTGAAGCTTTCTTT
-	TRBD1	TRBV18	TRBJ2-7	CASSPGTDYEQYF	TGTGCCAGCTCACCCGGGACAGACTACGAGCAGTACTTC
-	TRBD1	TRBV6-5	TRBJ1-3	CASSLTGGKAIYF	TGTGCCAGCAGTCTAACAGGGGGCAAGGCCATATATTTT
-	-	TRBV6-1	TRBJ2-4	CASSEAGGHSVKNIQYF	TGTGCCAGCAGTGAAGCGGGGGGGCATTCGGTCAAAAACATTCAGTACTTC
-	-	TRBV19	TRBJ1-4	CASKDRGKRSNEKLFF	TGTGCCAGTAAAGATAGGGGGAAGAGGTCTAATGAAAAACTGTTTTTT
-	-	TRBV5-1	TRBJ1-2	CASSIGQPNYGYTF	TGCGCCAGCAGCATCGGACAGCCGAACTATGGCTACACCTTC
few	-	TRBV7-9	TRBJ1-2	CASSLFSSDYGYTF	TGTGCCAGCAGCTTATTTTCGTCGGACTATGGCTACACCTTC
-	-	TRBV6-5	TRBJ1-1	CASSWIKNTEAFF	TGTGCCAGCAGTTGGATAAAGAACACTGAAGCTTTCTTT
-	-	TRBV9	TRBJ2-5	CASSTSPRHHQETQYF	TGTGCCAGCAGCACATCCCCGCGACATCACCAAGAGACCCAGTACTTC
-	-	TRBV14	TRBJ2-1	CASRQTGMQFF	TGTGCCAGCAGGCAAACAGGGATGCAGTTCTTC
-	TRBD2	TRBV5-4	TRBJ2-3	CASSEPTSRRGDTQYF	TGTGCCAGCAGCGAACCGACTAGCCGGCGGGGAGATACGCAGTATTTT
-	TRBD1	TRBV28	TRBJ1-2	CASSHLTGVHYGYTF	TGTGCCAGCAGTCATCTAACAGGGGTTCACTATGGCTACACCTTC
-	-	TRBV10-3	TRBJ1-3	CAISEYSSSGNTIYF	TGTGCCATCAGTGAGTACAGCTCATCTGGAAACACCATATATTTT
-	-	TRBV15	TRBJ1-4	CATSRDQAATNEKLFF	TGTGCCACCAGCAGAGATCAGGCCGCAACTAATGAAAAACTGTTTTTT
-	TRBD1	TRBV3-1/TRBV3-2	TRBJ2-4	CASAPGGAGDIQYF	TGTGCCAGCGCCCCAGGGGGCGCCGGGGACATTCAGTACTTC
-	TRBD2	TRBV18	TRBJ2-7	CASSPRAGGPDEQYF	TGTGCCAGCTCACCACGAGCGGGAGGGCCGGACGAGCAGTACTTC
-	-	TRBV27	TRBJ1-2	CASSLTERGNYGYTF	TGTGCCAGCAGTCTGACCGAGAGGGGCAACTATGGCTACACCTTC
-	-	TRBV12-5	TRBJ2-7	CASGLLSWATPYEQYF	TGTGCTAGTGGTTTGCTATCATGGGCCACCCCCTACGAGCAGTACTTC
-	-	TRBV5-6	TRBJ1-6	CASSYQGQTHNSPLHF	TGTGCCAGCAGCTACCAAGGACAGACACATAATTCACCCCTCCACTTT